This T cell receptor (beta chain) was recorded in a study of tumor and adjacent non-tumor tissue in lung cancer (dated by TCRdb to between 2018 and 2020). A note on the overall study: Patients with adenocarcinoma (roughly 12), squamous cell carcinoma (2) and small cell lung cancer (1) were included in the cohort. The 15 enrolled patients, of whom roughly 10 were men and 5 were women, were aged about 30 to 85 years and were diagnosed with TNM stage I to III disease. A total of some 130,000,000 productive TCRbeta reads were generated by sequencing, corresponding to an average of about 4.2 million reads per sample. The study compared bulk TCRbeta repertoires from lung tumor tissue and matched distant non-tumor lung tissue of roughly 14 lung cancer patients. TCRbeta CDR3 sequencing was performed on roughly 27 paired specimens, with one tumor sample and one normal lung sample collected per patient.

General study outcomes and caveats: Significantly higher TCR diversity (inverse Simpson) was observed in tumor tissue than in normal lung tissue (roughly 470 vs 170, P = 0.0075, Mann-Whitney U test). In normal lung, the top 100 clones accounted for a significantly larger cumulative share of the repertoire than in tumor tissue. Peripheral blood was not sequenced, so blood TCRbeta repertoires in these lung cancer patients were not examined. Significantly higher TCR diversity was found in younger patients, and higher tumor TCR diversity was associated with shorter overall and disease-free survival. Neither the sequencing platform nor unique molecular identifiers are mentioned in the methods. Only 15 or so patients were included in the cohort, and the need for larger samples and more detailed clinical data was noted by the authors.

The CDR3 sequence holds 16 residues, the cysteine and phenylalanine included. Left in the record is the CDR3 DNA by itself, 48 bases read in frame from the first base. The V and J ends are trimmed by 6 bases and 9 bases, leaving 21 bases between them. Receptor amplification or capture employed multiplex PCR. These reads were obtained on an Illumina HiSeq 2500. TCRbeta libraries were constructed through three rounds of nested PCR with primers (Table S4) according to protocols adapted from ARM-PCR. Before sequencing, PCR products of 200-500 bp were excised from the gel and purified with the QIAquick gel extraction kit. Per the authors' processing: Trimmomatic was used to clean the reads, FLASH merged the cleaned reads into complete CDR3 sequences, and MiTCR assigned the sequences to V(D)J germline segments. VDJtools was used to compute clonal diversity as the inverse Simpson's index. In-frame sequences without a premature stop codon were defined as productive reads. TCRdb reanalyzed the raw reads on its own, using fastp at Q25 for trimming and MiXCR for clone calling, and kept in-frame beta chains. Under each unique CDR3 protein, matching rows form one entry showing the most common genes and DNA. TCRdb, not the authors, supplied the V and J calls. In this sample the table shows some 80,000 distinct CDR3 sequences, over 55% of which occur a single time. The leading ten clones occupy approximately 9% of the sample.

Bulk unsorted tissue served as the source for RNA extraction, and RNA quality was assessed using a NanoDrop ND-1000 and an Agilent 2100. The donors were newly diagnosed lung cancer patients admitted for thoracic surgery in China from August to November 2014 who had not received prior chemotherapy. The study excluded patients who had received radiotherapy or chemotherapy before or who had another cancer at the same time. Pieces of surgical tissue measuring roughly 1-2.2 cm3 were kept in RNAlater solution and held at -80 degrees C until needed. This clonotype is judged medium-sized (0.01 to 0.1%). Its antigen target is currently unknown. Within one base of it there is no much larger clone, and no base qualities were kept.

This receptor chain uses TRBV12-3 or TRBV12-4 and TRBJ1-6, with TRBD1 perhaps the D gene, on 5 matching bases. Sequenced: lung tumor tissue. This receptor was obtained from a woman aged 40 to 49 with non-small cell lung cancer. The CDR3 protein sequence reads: CASRPGRGKTSSPLHF. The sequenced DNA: TGTGCCAGCAGACCCGGTAGGGGCAAGACTAGTTCACCCCTCCACTTT.